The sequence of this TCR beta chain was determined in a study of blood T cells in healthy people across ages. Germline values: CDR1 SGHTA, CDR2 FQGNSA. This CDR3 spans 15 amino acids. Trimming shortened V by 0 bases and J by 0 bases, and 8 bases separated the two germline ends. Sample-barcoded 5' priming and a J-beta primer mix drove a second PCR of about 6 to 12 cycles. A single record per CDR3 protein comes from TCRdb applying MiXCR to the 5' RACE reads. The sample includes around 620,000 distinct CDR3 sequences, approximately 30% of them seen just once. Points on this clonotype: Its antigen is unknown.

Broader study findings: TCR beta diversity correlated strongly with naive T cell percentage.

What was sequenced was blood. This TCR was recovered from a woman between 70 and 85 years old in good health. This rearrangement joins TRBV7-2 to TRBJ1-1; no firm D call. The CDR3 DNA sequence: TGTGCCAGCAGCTTAGCGTTTGTTTTGAACACTGAAGCTTTCTTT. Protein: CASSLAFVLNTEAFF.